The rows below give T cell receptor beta chains drawn from one sample of a study of T cell responses to AZD1222 COVID-19 vaccine. Produced via immunoSEQ multiplex PCR; TCRdb's table is partial and in-frame only. The sample contains about 140,000 clones, around nine tenths of which appear only once. The sample was peripheral blood, taken 28 days after the second AZD1222 dose. The receptors stem from an adult who received the AZD1222 COVID-19 vaccine. Both conserved end residues are part of each CDR3. The order of the fields is V gene, J gene, CDR3 protein.

TRBV7-9	TRBJ2-6	CASSLEGGSGANVLTF
TRBV11-2	TRBJ2-7	CASSLRTASLEQYF
TRBV5-6	TRBJ1-1	CASSLRAEAFF
TRBV5-6	TRBJ2-5	CASSEDRIQETQYF
TRBV5-4	TRBJ2-1	CASSPGTSGGGYNEQFF
TRBV5-6	TRBJ2-1	CASSYDRTPYNEQFF
TRBV15	TRBJ1-5	CATSKGMNQPQHF
TRBV4-2	TRBJ2-7	CASSQDAFSDVSYEQYF
TRBV2	TRBJ2-7	CATSLGGSSYEQYF
TRBV5-6	TRBJ2-3	CASTFFSRGGVSTDTQYF
TRBV5-5	TRBJ2-7	CASSLEERPNYEQYF
TRBV9	TRBJ2-7	CASSATSGSYEQYF
TRBV28	TRBJ2-1	CASSSPGQGGYSEQFF
TRBV6-5	TRBJ2-7	CASSYRGPNSYEQYF
TRBV13	TRBJ2-4	CASTKPGQGAKNIQYF
TRBV4-1	TRBJ1-4	CASSRITAGGLRNEKLFF
TRBV7-3	TRBJ2-3	CASSLDSGGASDTQYF
TRBV19	TRBJ1-5	CASREGEQPQHF
TRBV7-3	TRBJ2-1	CASSQGLADFNEQFF
TRBV7-6	TRBJ1-1	CASSLSGQGAGTEAFF
TRBV6-2/TRBV6-3	TRBJ2-7	CASSRTSGAYEQYF
TRBV4-3	TRBJ2-1	CASSLVAPYNEQFF
TRBV12-3/TRBV12-4	TRBJ1-5	CASSPGQDQPQHF
TRBV11-3	TRBJ1-1	CASSLSYGTYDEAFF
TRBV5-4	TRBJ2-7	CASSLASTGYEQYF
TRBV9	TRBJ2-5	CASSTGETQYF
TRBV4-1	TRBJ2-7	CASSFTTSLTPGEQYF
TRBV7-9	TRBJ1-1	CASSSQGMNTEAFF
TRBV18	TRBJ2-3	CASSPGVLDTQYF
TRBV6-6	TRBJ2-5	CASSYEGTRETQYF
TRBV7-3	TRBJ2-1	CASSFRSGNEQFF
TRBV7-9	TRBJ1-2	CASSLGGRGYTF
TRBV14	TRBJ1-2	CASSQGRGGYGYTF
TRBV25-1	TRBJ1-1	CASRKGLSNTEAFF
TRBV5-1	TRBJ2-5	CASSLATAAVETQYF
TRBV11-2	TRBJ1-6	CASSLGGRARSPLHF
TRBV4-3	TRBJ2-2	CASSQDREVELFF
TRBV2	TRBJ2-3	CASRLEYF
TRBV6-6	TRBJ2-7	CATSSGTMISRGQYF
TRBV19	TRBJ1-2	CASRTQGRRGYTF
TRBV11-2	TRBJ1-5	CASSLEAANSNQPQHF
TRBV6-5	TRBJ1-5	CASSYSWESDQPQHF
TRBV28	TRBJ2-5	CASSSPARSDQETQYF
TRBV12-5	TRBJ2-5	CASVWTLAGGETQYF
TRBV18	TRBJ1-1	CASSPLGNTEAFF
TRBV5-8	TRBJ2-6	CASSPRGSSGANVLTF
TRBV6-5	TRBJ1-1	CASRQYMNTEAFF
TRBV27	TRBJ1-5	CASSFRSSNQPQHF
TRBV25-1	TRBJ2-2	CASSDSGRNGELFF
TRBV28	TRBJ1-2	CASSRGTVAGYTF
TRBV18	TRBJ1-3	CASSSSPQVTGNTIYF
TRBV19	TRBJ2-2	CASSIHGQVANTGELFF
TRBV4-1	TRBJ2-7	CASSGQAHEQYF
TRBV21-1	TRBJ2-5	CASSTTGPQETQYF
TRBV24-1	TRBJ1-1	CATSDRTPGQGNTEAFF